This T cell receptor (beta chain) was identified during a study of glioma-infiltrating T cells after dendritic cell vaccination. Study-level information: Dendritic cells derived from monocytes and pulsed with autologous tumor lysate formed the vaccine.

As for time point: after dendritic cell vaccination, including at tumor progression/relapse. None of the glioblastoma patients had an isocitrate dehydrogenase mutation. Before vaccination, two weeks after the third vaccination, and at progression, PBMC were collected. Germline CDR1 reads SNHLY; CDR2 reads FYNNEI. Trimming shortened V by 5 bases and J by 1 base, and 11 bases separated the two germline ends. The CDR3 length is 14 residues. Amplification used 60 V beta primers and 13 J beta primers. The table came from immunoSEQ multiplex PCR; TCRdb's copy has only in-frame clones and leaves some out. The sample contains about 50,000 clones, about 89% of which appear only once.

The source material was blood, sampled after dendritic cell vaccination. The chain joins TRBV2 to TRBJ1-1; a possible D gene is TRBD1 (5 bases). This clonotype was sampled from a human donor with glioblastoma. Here the CDR3 reads CASSIGQQNTEAFF. The CDR3 bases are TGTGCCAGCAGTATAGGACAACAGAACACTGAAGCTTTCTTT.